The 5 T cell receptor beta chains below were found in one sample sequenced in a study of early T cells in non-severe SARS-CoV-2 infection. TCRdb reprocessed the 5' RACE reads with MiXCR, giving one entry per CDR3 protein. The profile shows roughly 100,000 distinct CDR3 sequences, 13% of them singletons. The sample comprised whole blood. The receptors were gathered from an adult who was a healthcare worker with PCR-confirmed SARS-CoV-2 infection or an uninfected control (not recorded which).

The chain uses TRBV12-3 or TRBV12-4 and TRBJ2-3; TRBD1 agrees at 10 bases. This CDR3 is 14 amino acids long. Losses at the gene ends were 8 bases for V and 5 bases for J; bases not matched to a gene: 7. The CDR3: CASRSDRGIDTQYF. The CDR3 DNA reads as TGTGCCAGCCGATCGGACAGGGGGATAGATACGCAGTATTTT.

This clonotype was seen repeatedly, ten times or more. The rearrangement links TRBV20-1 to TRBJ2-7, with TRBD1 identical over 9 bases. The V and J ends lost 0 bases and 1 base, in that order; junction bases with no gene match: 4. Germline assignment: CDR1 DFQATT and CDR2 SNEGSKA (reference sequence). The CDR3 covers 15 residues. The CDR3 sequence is CSARDPGTGSYEQYF. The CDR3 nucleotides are TGCAGTGCTAGAGATCCCGGGACAGGGTCCTACGAGCAGTACTTC.

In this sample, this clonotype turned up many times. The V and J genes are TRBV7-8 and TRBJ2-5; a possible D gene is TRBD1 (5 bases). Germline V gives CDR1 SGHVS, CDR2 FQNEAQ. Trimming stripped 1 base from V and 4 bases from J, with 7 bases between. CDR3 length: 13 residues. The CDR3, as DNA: TGTGCCAGCAGCTTAGGTCAGGGAGAGACCCAGTACTTC. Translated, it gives CASSLGQGETQYF. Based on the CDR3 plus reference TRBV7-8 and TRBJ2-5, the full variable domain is GAGVSQSPRYKVAKRGQDVALRCDPISGHVSLFWYQQALGQGPEFLTYFQNEAQLDKSGLPSDRFFAERPEGSVSTLKIQRTQQEDSAVYLCASSLGQGETQYFGPGTRLLVL.

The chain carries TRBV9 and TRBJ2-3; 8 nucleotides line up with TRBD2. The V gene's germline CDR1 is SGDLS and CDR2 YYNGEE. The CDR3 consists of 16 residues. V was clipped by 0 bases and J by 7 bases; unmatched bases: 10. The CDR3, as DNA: TGTGCCAGCAGCGTAGGAGCAACTAGCGGCATTAATACGCAGTATTTT. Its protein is CASSVGATSGINTQYF.

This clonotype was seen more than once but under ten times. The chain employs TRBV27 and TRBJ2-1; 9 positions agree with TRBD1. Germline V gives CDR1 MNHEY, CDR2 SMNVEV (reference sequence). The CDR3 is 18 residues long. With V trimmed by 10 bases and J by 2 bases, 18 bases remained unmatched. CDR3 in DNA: TGTGCCACCGCCGCGGGACAGGGACGGGTGGCTCCCTACAATGAGCAGTTCTTC. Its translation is CATAAGQGRVAPYNEQFF.